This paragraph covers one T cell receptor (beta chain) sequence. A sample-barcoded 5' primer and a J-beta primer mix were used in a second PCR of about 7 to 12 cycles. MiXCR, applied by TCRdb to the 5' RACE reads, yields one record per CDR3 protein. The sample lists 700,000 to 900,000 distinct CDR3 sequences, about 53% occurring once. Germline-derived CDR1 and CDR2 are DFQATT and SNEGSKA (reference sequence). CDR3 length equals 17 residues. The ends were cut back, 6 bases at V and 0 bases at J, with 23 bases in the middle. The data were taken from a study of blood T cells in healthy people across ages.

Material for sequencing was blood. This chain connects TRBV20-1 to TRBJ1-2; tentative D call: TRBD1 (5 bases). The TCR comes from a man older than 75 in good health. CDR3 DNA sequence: TGCAGTGCCATCTTGCCCCCCCCAGGGAGAACTAACTATGGCTACACCTTC. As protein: CSAILPPPGRTNYGYTF.